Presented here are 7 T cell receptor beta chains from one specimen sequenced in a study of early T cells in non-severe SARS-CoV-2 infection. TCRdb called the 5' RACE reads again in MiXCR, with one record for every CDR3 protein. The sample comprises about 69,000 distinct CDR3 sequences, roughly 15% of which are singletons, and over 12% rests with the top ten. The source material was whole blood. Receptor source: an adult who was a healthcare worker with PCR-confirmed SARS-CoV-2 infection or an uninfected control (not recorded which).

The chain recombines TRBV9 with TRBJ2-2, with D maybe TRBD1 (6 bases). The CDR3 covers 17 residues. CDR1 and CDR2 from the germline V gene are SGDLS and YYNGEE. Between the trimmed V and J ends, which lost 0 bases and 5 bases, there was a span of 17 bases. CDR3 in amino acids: CASSVALVTGRTGELFF. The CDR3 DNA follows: TGTGCCAGCAGCGTAGCTCTAGTCACAGGGCGGACCGGGGAGCTGTTTTTT.

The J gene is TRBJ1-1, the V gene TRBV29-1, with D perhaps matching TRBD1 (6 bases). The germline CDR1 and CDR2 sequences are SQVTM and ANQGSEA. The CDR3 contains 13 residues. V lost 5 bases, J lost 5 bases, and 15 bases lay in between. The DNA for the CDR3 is TGCAGCGTTCTAGGGGGGGCGGAAACTGAAGCTTTCTTT. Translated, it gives CSVLGGAETEAFF.

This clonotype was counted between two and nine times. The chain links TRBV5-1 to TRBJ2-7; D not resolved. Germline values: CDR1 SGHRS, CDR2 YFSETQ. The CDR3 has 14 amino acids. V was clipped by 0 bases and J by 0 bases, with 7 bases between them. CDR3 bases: TGCGCCAGCAGCTTGGACCCTATCTCCTACGAGCAGTACTTC. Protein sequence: CASSLDPISYEQYF.

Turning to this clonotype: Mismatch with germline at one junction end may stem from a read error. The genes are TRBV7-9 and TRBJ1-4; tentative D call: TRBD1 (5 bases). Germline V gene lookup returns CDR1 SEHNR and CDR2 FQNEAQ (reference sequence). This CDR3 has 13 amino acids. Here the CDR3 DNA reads TGTGCCGGGGCGAGGGAGGCTAAAGAAAAACTGTTTTTT. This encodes CAGAREAKEKLFF.

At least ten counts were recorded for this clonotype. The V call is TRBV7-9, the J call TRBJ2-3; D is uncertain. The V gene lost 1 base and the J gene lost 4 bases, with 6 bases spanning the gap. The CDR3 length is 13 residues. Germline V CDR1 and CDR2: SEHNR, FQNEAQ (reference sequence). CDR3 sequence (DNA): TGTGCCAGCAGCTTAGACGCTTCAGATACGCAGTATTTT. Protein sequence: CASSLDASDTQYF. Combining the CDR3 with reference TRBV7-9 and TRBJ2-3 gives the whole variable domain DTGVSQNPRHKITKRGQNVTFRCDPISEHNRLYWYRQTLGQGPEFLTYFQNEAQLEKSRLLSDRFSAERPKGSFSTLEIQRTEQGDSAMYLCASSLDASDTQYFGPGTRLTVL.

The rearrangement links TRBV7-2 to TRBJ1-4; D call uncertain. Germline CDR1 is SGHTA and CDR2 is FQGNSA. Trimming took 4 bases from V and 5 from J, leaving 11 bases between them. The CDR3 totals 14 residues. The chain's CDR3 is CASSSSARNEKLFF. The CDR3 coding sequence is TGTGCCAGCAGCTCCTCAGCCAGGAATGAAAAACTGTTTTTT.

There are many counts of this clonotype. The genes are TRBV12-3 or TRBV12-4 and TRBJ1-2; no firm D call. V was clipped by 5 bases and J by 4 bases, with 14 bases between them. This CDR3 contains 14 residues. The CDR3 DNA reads TGTGCCAGCAGTACCGGGAGGGATATCTATGGCTACACCTTC. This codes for CASSTGRDIYGYTF.